The 29 T cell receptor beta chains given below trace back to one sample, sequenced in a study of cytomegalovirus exposure and HLA in healthy donors. This PCR relied on a set of 60 Vbeta primers and 13 Jbeta primers. Method: immunoSEQ multiplex PCR; TCRdb's copy keeps in-frame clones and lacks some. This table lists fewer than 70,000 clones. The sample consisted of PBMCs. These receptors were collected from a man younger than 40 in good health and CMV-seropositive.

This rearrangement joins TRBV9 to TRBJ1-2; D not certain. V lost 3 bases and J 1 base, leaving 7 bases between the germline ends. The CDR3 is 13 residues long. The germline V gene has CDR1 SGDLS and CDR2 YYNGEE. The chain's CDR3 is CASSAQVNYGYTF. CDR3 DNA sequence: TGTGCCAGCAGCGCCCAGGTTAACTATGGCTACACCTTC.

This rearrangement joins TRBV19 to TRBJ2-2, with D tentatively TRBD1 (7 bases). The length of the CDR3 is 17 residues. Deletions cut 5 bases from V and 6 bases from J, with 22 bases between. Germline values: CDR1 LNHDA, CDR2 SQIVND (reference sequence). The CDR3 protein is CASSRREQGFSPGELFF. The CDR3 DNA is TGTGCCAGTAGTCGGCGGGAACAGGGGTTTTCCCCCGGGGAGCTGTTTTTT.

The chain employs TRBV25-1 and TRBJ2-5, with TRBD1 as a possible D gene (6 bases). The CDR3 covers 14 residues. The germline V gene encodes CDR1 MGHDK and CDR2 SYGVNS. Trimming removed 6 bases from V and 0 bases from J, with 11 bases in between. This CDR3 is CASRSEGDQETQYF. The CDR3 DNA is TGTGCCAGCAGGTCTGAGGGGGACCAAGAGACCCAGTACTTC.

The rearrangement uses TRBV6-5 and TRBJ1-1; TRBD1 matches at 10 bases. The CDR3 covers 13 residues. CDR1 is MNHEY, CDR2 SVGAGI, per germline. V trimming: 8 bases; J trimming: 5 bases; junction bases outside the gene matches: 5. The chain's CDR3 is CASSGTGATEAFF. CDR3 in DNA: TGTGCCAGCTCCGGGACAGGGGCAACTGAAGCTTTCTTT.

As to this clone: Additional DNA sequences in this sample encode the identical CDR3. This chain uses TRBV27 with TRBJ2-7, with 9 nucleotides matching TRBD1. The germline V gene encodes CDR1 MNHEY and CDR2 SMNVEV (reference sequence). CDR3 length: 14 amino acids. The J segment lost 7 bases and the V segment lost 8 bases, leaving 12 bases of the junction unmatched. The CDR3 bases are TGTGCCAGCGCCCTGAACGACAGGGGGAGGGAGCAGTACTTC. As protein: CASALNDRGREQYF.

The chain links TRBV29-1 to TRBJ2-7, with D perhaps matching TRBD1 (6 bases). The CDR3 is 11 residues long. The ends were cut back, 5 bases at V and 6 bases at J, with 11 bases in the middle. CDR1 and CDR2 from the germline V gene are SQVTM and ANQGSEA. CDR3 sequence: CSVLTGSEQYF. Here the CDR3 DNA reads TGCAGCGTTCTTACAGGGAGCGAGCAGTACTTC.

The V and J genes are TRBV5-3 and TRBJ2-7, with TRBD2 matching over 7 bases. TRBV5-3 qualifies as an ORF whose function is uncertain. V gave up 1 base and J gave up 2 bases; unmatched junction bases: 9. The CDR3 runs to 16 residues. The CDR3 reads CARSLCGGGNAYEQYF. In DNA form, the CDR3 reads TGTGCCAGAAGCTTGTGTGGCGGGGGTAATGCCTACGAGCAGTACTTC.

The chain recombines TRBV6-1 with TRBJ1-2; no firm D call. This CDR3 spans 15 amino acids. Germline CDR1 reads MNHNS; CDR2 reads SASEGT. V was pared by 7 bases and J by 4 bases, with 19 bases between. The CDR3 DNA follows: TGTGCCAGCACCGAGATCGAAAGTGCCGTCTATGGCTACACCTTC. As protein: CASTEIESAVYGYTF.

This clone is labeled medium-sized (0.01 to 0.1%) based on frequency. This sequence joins TRBV9 and TRBJ2-5, with 14 bases aligning to TRBD2. The germline CDR1 and CDR2 sequences are SGDLS and YYNGEE. The length of the CDR3 is 18 residues. J was trimmed by 1 base and V by 4 bases; bases with no gene match: 9. CDR3 loop: CASSPGLAGGPVQETQYF. The CDR3 coding sequence is TGTGCCAGCAGCCCCGGACTAGCGGGGGGCCCTGTCCAAGAGACCCAGTACTTC.

The J gene is TRBJ2-1, the V gene TRBV5-8, with D maybe TRBD2 (5 bases). This CDR3 is 16 amino acids long. Germline CDR1 is SGHTS and CDR2 is YDEGEE. V was cut by 3 bases and J by 2 bases, with 15 bases left in between. The CDR3, as DNA: TGTGCCAGCAGCTATCGGGGTAGCTACACCTACAATGAGCAGTTCTTC. It codes for CASSYRGSYTYNEQFF.

The chain uses TRBV4-2 and TRBJ1-6; tentative D call: TRBD1 (5 bases). Germline CDR1 reads LGHNA; CDR2 reads YNFKEQ. This CDR3 contains 14 residues. V was pared by 7 bases and J by 5 bases, with 12 bases between. The CDR3 reads CASTGAGDNSPLHF. In DNA form, the CDR3 reads TGTGCCAGCACCGGAGCGGGGGATAATTCACCCCTCCACTTT.

This rearrangement joins TRBV7-3 to TRBJ2-7, with D possibly matching TRBD1 (6 bases). V was shortened by 4 bases and J by 7 bases, with 29 bases between the two germline ends. CDR3 size: 18 residues. Germline values: CDR1 SGHTA, CDR2 FQGTGA. Here the CDR3 reads CASSSPRGFWRLCREQYF. In DNA, the CDR3 is TGTGCCAGCAGCTCCCCTAGGGGGTTCTGGCGGTTATGTCGGGAGCAGTACTTC.

The chain joins TRBV5-1 to TRBJ2-1; TRBD1 matches 7 bases. After removal of 3 bases from V and 5 bases from J, the junction contained 5 bases not matched to a gene. The CDR3 has 14 residues. Germline V gives CDR1 SGHRS, CDR2 YFSETQ. The CDR3 DNA is TGCGCCAGCAGCTCCGGGACAGTAAACAATGAGCAGTTCTTC. Encoded protein: CASSSGTVNNEQFF.

This sequence joins TRBV6-5 and TRBJ2-1; D is undetermined. Looked up from germline, CDR1 is MNHEY and CDR2 is SVGAGI. Deletions cut 5 bases from V and 3 bases from J, with 14 bases between. The CDR3 has 15 amino acids. CDR3 amino acids: CASSPSLSFYNEQFF. In DNA, the CDR3 is TGTGCCAGCAGTCCGAGCCTCTCCTTCTACAATGAGCAGTTCTTC.

By frequency, this clone is medium-sized. The V and J genes are TRBV6-4 and TRBJ2-1; 10 nucleotides agree with TRBD1. Germline CDR1 is MRHNA and CDR2 is SNTAGT. V trimming: 3 bases; J trimming: 3 bases; junction bases outside the gene matches: 2. This CDR3 is built from 15 residues. The CDR3 spells CASSDGDRGYNEQFF. DNA for the CDR3: TGTGCCAGCAGTGATGGGGACAGGGGCTACAATGAGCAGTTCTTC.

Regarding this clone: A junction end diverges from the germline sequence, so it may reflect a read error. The CDR3 bases are TGTGCCAGCAGCCAAGGTTGGGACAGGGTGGTAGAGACCCAGTACTTC. Translated, it gives CASSQGWDRVVETQYF. This chain connects TRBV4-1 to TRBJ2-5; 9 bases agree with TRBD1. The CDR3 covers 16 residues. In germline, CDR1 is MGHRA, CDR2 YSYEKL.

This rearrangement joins TRBV7-2 to TRBJ2-1, with D perhaps TRBD1 (6 bases). Trimming left V 5 bases short and J 7 bases short, with 18 bases between. The CDR3 has 15 amino acids. The germline V gene has CDR1 SGHTA and CDR2 FQGNSA. For the CDR3, the DNA is TGTGCCAGCAGCCTACGGGAAAGGGGGATTAATGAGCAGTTCTTC. Protein product: CASSLRERGINEQFF. The full variable domain, its missing parts supplied by reference TRBV7-2 and TRBJ2-1, is GAGVSQSPSNKVTEKGKDVELRCDPISGHTALYWYRQSLGQGLEFLIYFQGNSAPDKSGLPSDRFSAERTGGSVSTLTIQRTQQEDSAVYLCASSLRERGINEQFFGPGTRLTVL.

The CDR3 spells CSVESGGGVGELFF. Here the CDR3 DNA reads TGCAGCGTTGAATCGGGGGGTGGTGTCGGGGAGCTGTTTTTT. The chain is built from TRBV29-1 and TRBJ2-2, with TRBD2 identical over 7 bases. The CDR3 is 14 amino acids. Germline V gives CDR1 SQVTM, CDR2 ANQGSEA. Losses at the gene ends were 2 bases for V and 7 bases for J; bases not matched to a gene: 7.

This chain connects TRBV4-1 to TRBJ2-7, with D perhaps matching TRBD1 (6 bases). V lost 6 bases and J lost 1, with 10 bases in between. The germline gives CDR1 MGHRA, CDR2 YSYEKL. There are 13 residues in the CDR3. The CDR3 loop reads CASSRDTSYEQYF. The DNA of the CDR3 is TGCGCCAGCAGTCGGGACACTTCCTACGAGCAGTACTTC.

The chain recombines TRBV5-6 with TRBJ2-7; maybe TRBD2 (6 bases). CDR1 is SGHDT and CDR2 is YYEEEE in the germline V gene. The CDR3 extends over 16 amino acids. Trimming removed 4 bases from V and 2 bases from J, with 19 bases in between. The chain's CDR3 is CASSLMGLTRPYEQYF. The CDR3 DNA reads TGTGCCAGCAGCCTTATGGGACTGACACGACCCTACGAGCAGTACTTC.

This chain connects TRBV10-3 to TRBJ1-2, with 8 nucleotides matching TRBD1. Germline CDR1 and CDR2: ENHRY and SYGVKD. Germline trimming cut 7 bases from V and 8 bases from J; bases unmatched to any gene: 6. This CDR3 has 12 amino acids. CDR3: CAIKDRGEGYTF. The CDR3 DNA reads TGTGCCATCAAAGACAGGGGAGAAGGCTACACCTTC.

The chain carries TRBV5-4 and TRBJ2-5, with 8 bases matching TRBD1. The CDR3 length is 12 residues. Trimming cost V 9 bases and J 5 bases; bases outside gene matches: 6. The V gene's germline CDR1 is SGHNT and CDR2 YYREEE (reference sequence). The CDR3 here is CATGRGLETQYF. CDR3 nucleotides: TGTGCCACGGGCAGGGGGCTGGAGACCCAGTACTTC. Variable domain in full (rest from reference TRBV5-4 and TRBJ2-5): ETGVTQSPTHLIKTRGQQVTLRCSSQSGHNTVSWYQQALGQGPQFIFQYYREEENGRGNFPPRFSGLQFPNYSSELNVNALELDDSALYLCATGRGLETQYFGPGTRLLVL.

V is TRBV6-5 and J is TRBJ2-1, with 11 nucleotides matching TRBD1. Germline CDR1 and CDR2: MNHEY and SVGAGI. This CDR3 has 14 residues. With V trimmed by 4 bases and J by 8 bases, 4 bases remained unmatched. As DNA, the CDR3 is TGTGCCAGCAGTTCGGGACAGGGGGTCGATGAGCAGTTCTTC. Amino acids: CASSSGQGVDEQFF.

The genes are TRBV19 and TRBJ1-1; D unclear. This CDR3 contains 14 residues. The V gene lost 6 bases and the J gene lost 2 bases, with 13 bases spanning the gap. Per germline, CDR1 LNHDA and CDR2 SQIVND (reference sequence). This chain's CDR3 is CASREGRLNTEAFF. CDR3 nucleotide sequence: TGTGCCAGTAGGGAGGGCAGACTCAACACTGAAGCTTTCTTT.

The genes are TRBV27 and TRBJ2-3; 8 bases fit TRBD2. The CDR3 runs 14 residues. The V segment lost 2 bases and the J segment 4 bases; nucleotides outside the gene matches: 2. The germline V gene encodes CDR1 MNHEY and CDR2 SMNVEV (reference sequence). Here the CDR3 DNA reads TGTGCCAGCAGTTTACCGGGACTAGCAGATACGCAGTATTTT. This translates into CASSLPGLADTQYF.

The chain links TRBV5-1 to TRBJ1-6; 9 bases match TRBD1. J lost 7 bases, V lost 4 bases, and 12 bases had no gene match. Germline lookup yields CDR1 SGHRS and CDR2 YFSETQ. The CDR3 runs to 17 residues. The CDR3 is CASSAWGQGTGNSPLHF. CDR3 DNA sequence: TGCGCCAGCAGCGCCTGGGGGCAGGGGACAGGGAATTCACCCCTCCACTTT.

The genes are TRBV30 and TRBJ2-7; no clear D. The CDR3 spans 14 residues. Trimming shortened V by 2 bases and J by 0 bases, and 11 bases separated the two germline ends. Germline V CDR1 and CDR2: GTSNPN, SVGIG (reference sequence). The chain's CDR3 is CAWSSGSFSYEQYF. CDR3 DNA: TGTGCCTGGAGTTCCGGGTCGTTCTCCTACGAGCAGTACTTC.

This sequence joins TRBV5-1 and TRBJ1-1; D may be TRBD1 (6 bases). Germline V lookup: CDR1 SGHRS, CDR2 YFSETQ. The CDR3 is made up of 14 amino acids. V was shortened by 5 bases and J by 0 bases, with 11 bases between the two germline ends. CDR3 sequence: CASRMGAMNTEAFF. The CDR3 DNA sequence: TGCGCCAGCAGGATGGGGGCCATGAACACTGAAGCTTTCTTT.

The chain employs TRBV18 and TRBJ1-5; 7 nucleotides agree with TRBD1. This CDR3 is built from 13 residues. CDR1 and CDR2 from the germline V gene are KGHSH and LQKENI. V trimming: 3 bases; J trimming: 5 bases; junction bases outside the gene matches: 1. CDR3 in amino acids: CASSPQGDQPQHF. CDR3 coding DNA: TGTGCCAGCTCACCTCAGGGGGATCAGCCCCAGCATTTT.